This TCR beta chain came from a study of OX40 agonist ivuxolimab in advanced cancers. Study outcomes and limitations: With doses of 0.1 to 3.0 mg/kg, CD4+ and CD8+ blood T cells had undergone clonal expansion by week 6. Individuals who were partial responders at 0.1-3.0 mg/kg had clonal expansion that ranked among the lowest.

There are 14 residues in the CDR3. CDR1 is MDHEN and CDR2 is SYDVKM in the germline V gene. V shed 6 bases, J shed 7 bases, and the junction held 5 bases outside the gene matches. To note about this clone: The antigen is not known.

The assay was immunoSEQ multiplex PCR, and TCRdb's table has in-frame clones only and misses some. The table includes around 72,000 clones, 70% to 90% detected once. The receptor comes from an adult with an advanced solid tumor such as melanoma, head and neck, liver or kidney cancer. The chain combines TRBV28 with TRBJ1-5; 11 bases agree with TRBD1. Source: CD4+ or CD8+ T cells sorted from blood, taken in a trial of the OX40 agonist ivuxolimab. CDR3 protein: CASRGQGVAQPQHF. The CDR3 region has the DNA TGTGCCAGCAGGGGACAGGGGGTGGCCCAGCCCCAGCATTTT.